The 3 T cell receptor beta chains below all came from one sample that was sequenced in a study of beta chain features in type 1 diabetes. Findings and limits, study-wide: Type 1 diabetes patients showed a moderate but significant shortening of TCRB CDR3s in all four CD4+ subsets.

What these receptors recognize is not known. Expressed TCRB transcripts were sequenced after all isolated RNA was converted to cDNA. The table came from immunoSEQ multiplex PCR; TCRdb's copy has only in-frame clones and leaves some out. The data hold 240,000 or so clones, with approximately 15% observed a single time. The sequenced sample was naive CD4+ T cells from blood. The origin of the receptors is a man younger than 45 with type 1 diabetes.

This clone was seen a few times. The chain combines TRBV29-1 with TRBJ2-1; perhaps TRBD2 as D (6 bases). Germline V gene sequence: CDR1 SQVTM, CDR2 ANQGSEA. V lost 4 bases, J lost 6 bases, and 19 bases lay in between. The CDR3 contains 15 residues. The CDR3: CSVVRRRGEANEQFF. CDR3 DNA: TGCAGCGTTGTCCGCAGGAGGGGCGAAGCCAATGAGCAGTTCTTC.

The chain is built from TRBV10-3 and TRBJ1-1; the D is unclear. The CDR3 runs to 14 residues. The V gene lost 1 base and the J gene lost 1 base, with 7 bases spanning the gap. Germline assignment: CDR1 ENHRY and CDR2 SYGVKD. CDR3 DNA: TGTGCCATCAGTGAGTTTGCCGGGAACACTGAAGCTTTCTTT. Translated: CAISEFAGNTEAFF.

In its sample, this clone was seen a few times. CDR3 coding DNA: TGTGCCAGCAGCGTAGATGCGGGTCAGCCCCAGCATTTT. Translated: CASSVDAGQPQHF. The chain links TRBV9 to TRBJ1-5; D gene uncertain. From germline, CDR1 is SGDLS and CDR2 YYNGEE. The CDR3 runs 13 residues. V gave up 0 bases and J gave up 6 bases, with 7 bases separating them.